This paragraph reports one TCR beta chain. The data are from a study of CD8 T cells in Susac syndrome. Reverse transcription used about 0.45 to 1 ug RNA and random hexamers. TCRdb passed the immunoSEQ multiplex PCR reads through MiXCR, listing each CDR3 protein once. The sample lists just over 150,000 distinct CDR3 sequences; around 95% were seen once. Sequenced sample: CD8+ T cells from PBMCs. The receptor's source is a human donor with multiple sclerosis.

CDR3 nucleotide sequence: TGCAGTGCCAGTTGGAAGGGGGCCAGTCTAAGCTCCTACGAGCAGTACTTC. This encodes CSASWKGASLSSYEQYF. This rearrangement joins TRBV20-1 to TRBJ2-7; 7 nucleotides line up with TRBD1. The germline gives CDR1 DFQATT, CDR2 SNEGSKA (reference sequence). The CDR3 runs 17 residues. The J segment lost 0 bases and the V segment lost 6 bases, leaving 17 bases of the junction unmatched.